The 27 T cell receptor beta chains given below trace back to one sample, sequenced in a study of T cells after yellow fever vaccination. TCRdb re-called the 5' RACE reads through MiXCR, storing one row per CDR3 protein. This sample has 400,000 to 450,000 distinct CDR3 sequences, with 18% found just once. Sequencing was performed on PBMCs, taken before the yellow fever booster vaccination. The source is a man aged 18 to 29 who received the YFV17D yellow fever vaccine.

This clonotype was observed at least ten times. The chain carries TRBV12-3 or TRBV12-4 and TRBJ2-7, with D unresolved. The V gene lost 5 bases and the J gene lost 2 bases, with 4 bases spanning the gap. The CDR3 contains 11 residues. The DNA for the CDR3 is TGTGCCAGCAGTCGCGCCTACGAGCAGTACTTC. Its protein product is CASSRAYEQYF.

The CDR3 reads CASNPGQGASGSYEQYV. The CDR3 DNA follows: TGTGCCAGCAATCCGGGACAGGGGGCCTCGGGATCCTACGAGCAGTACGTC. The chain joins TRBV6-2 or TRBV6-3 to TRBJ2-7; 12 nucleotides line up with TRBD1. The CDR3 consists of 17 residues. The germline CDR1 and CDR2 sequences are MNHEY and SVGEGT. V dropped 7 bases and J dropped 1; count of bases not matched to a gene: 11.

This chain uses TRBV15 with TRBJ2-5; D possibly corresponds to TRBD1 (5 bases). This CDR3 has 13 amino acids. V was shortened by 0 bases and J by 4 bases, with 6 bases between the two germline ends. Germline-derived CDR1 and CDR2 are LNHNV and YYDKDF (reference sequence). CDR3: CATSRDQGETQYF. The DNA of the CDR3 is TGTGCCACCAGCAGAGATCAGGGAGAGACCCAGTACTTC. Looking up the rest from reference TRBV15 and TRBJ2-5 gives the full variable domain: DAMVIQNPRYQVTQFGKPVTLSCSQTLNHNVMYWYQQKSSQAPKLLFHYYDKDFNNEADTPDNFQSRRPNTSFCFLDIRSPGLGDTAMYLCATSRDQGETQYFGPGTRLLVL.

Only a few counts were recorded for this clonotype. The chain has TRBV20-1 and TRBJ2-5, with D maybe TRBD2 (5 bases). The CDR3 is 12 residues long. Trimming stripped 3 bases from V and 5 bases from J, with 10 bases between. Germline lookup yields CDR1 DFQATT and CDR2 SNEGSKA (reference sequence). CDR3 sequence (DNA): TGCAGTGCTAGGGACTCGACGGAGACCCAGTACTTC. Amino acids: CSARDSTETQYF.

CDR3 coding DNA: TGCGCCAGCAGCTTGGGCACTGGTGGGGCCAACGTCCTGACTTTC. It translates to CASSLGTGGANVLTF. The genes are TRBV5-1 and TRBJ2-6; D is ambiguous. The ends were cut back, 0 bases at V and 3 bases at J, with 7 bases in the middle. The CDR3 covers 15 residues. Germline V gene lookup returns CDR1 SGHRS and CDR2 YFSETQ.

A few counts support this clonotype. The chain is built from TRBV7-2 and TRBJ2-3; 10 nucleotides agree with TRBD2. The germline gives CDR1 SGHTA, CDR2 FQGNSA. V shed 5 bases and J 4 bases; nucleotides not matched to a gene: 12. The CDR3 has 17 amino acids. This CDR3 reads CASSLSFQAGGPDTQYF. Here the CDR3 DNA reads TGTGCCAGCAGCCTATCTTTCCAAGCGGGGGGGCCAGATACGCAGTATTTT.

This sequence joins TRBV6-2 or TRBV6-3 and TRBJ2-7; possibly TRBD1 or TRBD2 for D (6 bases each). The CDR3 length is 15 residues. The ends were cut back, 2 bases at V and 2 bases at J, with 13 bases in the middle. Germline V gene sequence: CDR1 MNHEY, CDR2 SVGEGT. CDR3 sequence (DNA): TGTGCCAGCAGTTACACCGGGGGCCTACCCTACGAGCAGTACTTC. Protein sequence: CASSYTGGLPYEQYF.

In this sample, this clonotype turned up a few times. One end of the junction is discordant with germline, which a read error may explain. The chain carries TRBV7-7 and TRBJ2-3; 8 nucleotides line up with TRBD1. The CDR3 sequence is 14 residues long. Germline V gene sequence: CDR1 SSHAT, CDR2 FNYEAQ (reference sequence). Here the CDR3 reads CASSTDRESDTQYF. The CDR3 bases are TGTGCTAGCAGCACGGACAGGGAATCAGATACGCAGTATTTT.

The chain is built from TRBV10-3 and TRBJ2-7; 8 nucleotides agree with TRBD1. This CDR3 region has 13 residues. V lost 5 bases, J lost 3 bases, and 3 bases stayed unmatched. CDR1 is ENHRY and CDR2 is SYGVKD in the germline V gene. Written as DNA, the CDR3 is TGTGCCATCAGTTCTGGACAGGGCTACGAGCAGTACGTC. Translated: CAISSGQGYEQYV.

CDR3: CASSPSGEKLFF. The DNA of the CDR3 is TGTGCCAGCAGCCCCAGTGGGGAAAAACTGTTTTTT. The rearrangement joins TRBV12-3 or TRBV12-4 to TRBJ1-4, with unresolved D. The CDR3 contains 12 residues. Trimming stripped 6 bases from V and 8 bases from J, with 10 bases between.

The chain recombines TRBV10-1 with TRBJ2-3, with 13 bases matching TRBD2. The CDR3 has 15 residues. Germline values: CDR1 WNHNN, CDR2 SYGVQD (reference sequence). Losses at the gene ends were 8 bases for V and 5 bases for J; bases not matched to a gene: 7. Written as DNA, the CDR3 is TGCGCCAGCGCCCCGACTAGCGGGGGGATAGATACGCAGTATTTT. Its protein product is CASAPTSGGIDTQYF.

This clonotype was counted a few times. This sequence joins TRBV28 and TRBJ2-1; 7 bases match TRBD1. The V segment lost 10 bases and the J segment 7 bases; nucleotides outside the gene matches: 13. This CDR3 has 14 amino acids. From germline, CDR1 is MDHEN and CDR2 SYDVKM. Here the CDR3 DNA reads TGTGCCACCAATTTTGGACAGGATTTTAATGAGCAGTTCTTC. Its translation is CATNFGQDFNEQFF.

The rearrangement uses TRBV24-1 and TRBJ1-1; perhaps TRBD1 as D (5 bases). With 0 bases removed from V and 8 bases from J, the gap between germline ends came to 9 bases. The CDR3 runs 13 residues. CDR1 is KGHDR, CDR2 SFDVKD, per germline. The CDR3 DNA sequence: TGTGCCACCAGTGATTTGCAGGGAAGAGAAGCTTTCTTT. Its protein is CATSDLQGREAFF.

The chain links TRBV6-2 or TRBV6-3 to TRBJ2-7, with D perhaps TRBD1 or TRBD2 (5 bases each). This CDR3 spans 15 amino acids. Germline V gene sequence: CDR1 MNHEY, CDR2 SVGEGT. Trimming removed 2 bases at V and 0 bases at J, with 11 bases between. The CDR3 is CASSYAEGSSYEQYV. The CDR3 nucleotides are TGTGCCAGCAGTTACGCCGAGGGGAGCTCCTACGAGCAGTACGTC.

This clonotype was recorded a few times. The V gene is TRBV20-1, the J gene TRBJ2-5, with 7 bases matching TRBD1. The CDR3 spans 13 residues. Germline CDR1 DFQATT, CDR2 SNEGSKA (reference sequence). The trim removed 1 base at V and 5 bases at J, leaving 4 bases unmatched. This chain's CDR3 is CSARVEQGETQYF. CDR3 nucleotide sequence: TGCAGTGCTAGAGTGGAACAGGGGGAGACCCAGTACTTC.

This sequence joins TRBV20-1 and TRBJ2-3, with D possibly matching TRBD2 (6 bases). V lost 3 bases and J 9 bases, leaving 10 bases between the germline ends. The CDR3 spans 11 residues. CDR1 and CDR2 from the germline V gene are DFQATT and SNEGSKA (reference sequence). This CDR3 reads CSARVAGTQYF. Here the CDR3 DNA reads TGCAGTGCTAGGGTTGCGGGGACGCAGTATTTT.

This clonotype was counted only a few times. The V gene is TRBV4-1, the J gene TRBJ2-5, with a possible D match to TRBD1 (5 bases). Germline values: CDR1 MGHRA, CDR2 YSYEKL. This CDR3 region has 15 residues. The V gene lost 1 base and the J gene lost 5 bases, with 14 bases spanning the gap. The DNA of the CDR3 is TGCGCCAGCAGCCAAGTGTCAGGACATATCGAGACCCAGTACTTC. Translation: CASSQVSGHIETQYF.

There are a few counts of this clonotype. V and J are TRBV7-2 and TRBJ2-7; 9 bases line up with TRBD1. CDR3 length equals 15 residues. Trimming removed 2 bases from V and 4 bases from J; junction bases left unmatched: 6. Germline loops: CDR1 SGHTA, CDR2 FQGNSA. The CDR3 sequence: CASSLTGGSGYEQYF. CDR3 DNA: TGTGCCAGCAGCTTAACAGGGGGCAGTGGATACGAGCAGTACTTC.

The V and J genes are TRBV7-7 and TRBJ2-3; 8 bases line up with TRBD2. Germline CDR1 is SSHAT and CDR2 is FNYEAQ (reference sequence). The CDR3 length is 14 residues. The junction had 4 bases not matched to a gene; V was cut back by 3 bases and J by 5 bases. This chain's CDR3 is CASSFGGARDTQYF. In DNA form, the CDR3 reads TGTGCCAGCAGCTTCGGGGGGGCGAGAGATACGCAGTATTTT.

This clonotype turned up a few times. The chain employs TRBV4-1 and TRBJ1-1; 7 bases match TRBD1. V lost 4 bases, J lost 0 bases, and 8 bases stayed unmatched. There are 16 residues in the CDR3. Germline assignment: CDR1 MGHRA and CDR2 YSYEKL. The CDR3 DNA follows: TGCGCCAGCAGCCTAATACCGGGACAGATGAACACTGAAGCTTTCTTT. This gives the protein CASSLIPGQMNTEAFF.

The rearrangement joins TRBV20-1 to TRBJ2-7; 9 bases agree with TRBD2. Germline trimming cut 1 base from V and 6 bases from J; bases unmatched to any gene: 10. Germline CDR1 DFQATT, CDR2 SNEGSKA (reference sequence). This CDR3 is 15 amino acids long. Here the CDR3 reads CSARGRLAGSREQYV. Here the CDR3 DNA reads TGCAGTGCTAGAGGAAGGCTAGCGGGGTCCCGCGAGCAGTACGTC.

This clonotype was counted between two and nine times. CDR3 sequence: CASSRQNTGELFF. In DNA form, the CDR3 reads TGTGCCAGCAGTCGACAGAACACCGGGGAGCTGTTTTTT. The V call is TRBV6-5, the J call TRBJ2-2; D is undetermined. Germline V CDR1 and CDR2: MNHEY, SVGAGI. The V and J ends lost 5 bases and 1 base respectively, with 5 bases between them. CDR3 size: 13 residues.

This clonotype was seen more than once but under ten times. The V and J genes are TRBV4-3 and TRBJ2-1; D may match TRBD1 or TRBD2 (5 bases each). The V and J ends lost 3 bases and 6 bases respectively, with 15 bases between them. The CDR3 consists of 15 residues. Germline CDR1 LGHNA, CDR2 YSLEER. Written as DNA, the CDR3 is TGCGCCAGCAGCCAGGGACCTCAGGGATTCAATGAGCAGTTCTTC. Its translation is CASSQGPQGFNEQFF.

This clonotype was observed a single time. CDR3 amino acids: CASRPGTNQPQHF. The DNA for the CDR3 is TGTGCCAGCAGACCCGGGACTAATCAGCCCCAGCATTTT. J is TRBJ1-5 and V is TRBV6-6; D perhaps matches TRBD1 (5 bases). Germline assignment: CDR1 MNHNY and CDR2 SVGAGI (reference sequence). The CDR3 loop spans 13 amino acids. The germline V and J ends were trimmed by 6 bases and 4 bases, with 10 bases remaining between them.

The chain's CDR3 is CASASLSYEQYF. Written as DNA, the CDR3 is TGTGCCAGCGCCAGTTTATCGTACGAGCAGTACTTC. The chain is built from TRBV12-3 or TRBV12-4 and TRBJ2-7; D not certain. The CDR3 sequence is 12 residues long. V was trimmed by 8 bases and J by 4 bases, leaving 12 bases between them.

This clonotype was counted only a few times. The J gene is TRBJ2-2, the V gene TRBV7-9; D might be TRBD1 (6 bases). Germline V gene lookup returns CDR1 SEHNR and CDR2 FQNEAQ (reference sequence). The CDR3 sequence is 15 residues long. Trimming removed 5 bases at V and 2 bases at J, with 12 bases between. The CDR3 DNA reads as TGTGCCAGCAGCACCCGGGACACCAACACCGGGGAGCTGTTTTTT. The encoded protein is CASSTRDTNTGELFF.

This clonotype appeared a few times. CDR3 nucleotide sequence: TGTGCCAGCAGCTTGACCCCCGGGACAGGATATGAAGCTTTCTTT. This sequence encodes CASSLTPGTGYEAFF. The chain uses TRBV7-2 and TRBJ1-1; TRBD1 agrees at 8 bases. Germline CDR1 is SGHTA and CDR2 is FQGNSA. The V gene end was trimmed by 3 bases and the J gene end by 7 bases; junction bases not matched to a gene: 10. The CDR3 is 15 amino acids.